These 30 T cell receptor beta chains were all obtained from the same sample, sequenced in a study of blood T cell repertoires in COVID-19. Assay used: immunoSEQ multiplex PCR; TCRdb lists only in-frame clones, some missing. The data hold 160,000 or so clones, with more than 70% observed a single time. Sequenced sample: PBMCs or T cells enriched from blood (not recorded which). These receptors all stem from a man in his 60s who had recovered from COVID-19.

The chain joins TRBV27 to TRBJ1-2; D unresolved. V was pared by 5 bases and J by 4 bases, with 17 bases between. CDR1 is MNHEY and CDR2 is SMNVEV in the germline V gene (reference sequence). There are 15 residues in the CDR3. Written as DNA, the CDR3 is TGTGCCAGCAGTCTTAGCGCGGGCTTTATCTATGGCTACACCTTC. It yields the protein CASSLSAGFIYGYTF.

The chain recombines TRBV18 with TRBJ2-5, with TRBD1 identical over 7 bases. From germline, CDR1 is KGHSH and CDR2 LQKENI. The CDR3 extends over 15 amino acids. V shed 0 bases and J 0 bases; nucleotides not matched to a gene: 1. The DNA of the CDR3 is TGTGCCAGCTCACCACCCGGACAGGACCAAGAGACCCAGTACTTC. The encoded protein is CASSPPGQDQETQYF.

CDR3 in amino acids: CASSPQGDGIDEQFF. The CDR3 DNA reads TGCGCCAGCAGCCCCCAGGGGGACGGGATCGATGAGCAGTTCTTC. V and J are TRBV5-1 and TRBJ2-1; 7 positions match TRBD1. This CDR3 contains 15 residues. V shed 4 bases and J 8 bases; nucleotides not matched to a gene: 12. Germline CDR1 reads SGHRS; CDR2 reads YFSETQ.

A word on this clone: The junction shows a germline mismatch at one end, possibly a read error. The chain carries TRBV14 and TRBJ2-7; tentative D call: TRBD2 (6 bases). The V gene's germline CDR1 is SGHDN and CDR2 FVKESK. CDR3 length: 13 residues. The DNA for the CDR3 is TGTGCCAGCACCCAATCGGGGGAATCCGAGCAGTACTTC. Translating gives CASTQSGESEQYF.

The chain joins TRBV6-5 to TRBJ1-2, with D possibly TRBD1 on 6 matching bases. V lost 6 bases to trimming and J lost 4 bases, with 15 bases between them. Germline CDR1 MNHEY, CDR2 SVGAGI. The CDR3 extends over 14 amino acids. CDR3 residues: CASSTHRARYGYTF. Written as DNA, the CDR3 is TGTGCCAGCAGCACGCACAGGGCGCGCTATGGCTACACCTTC.

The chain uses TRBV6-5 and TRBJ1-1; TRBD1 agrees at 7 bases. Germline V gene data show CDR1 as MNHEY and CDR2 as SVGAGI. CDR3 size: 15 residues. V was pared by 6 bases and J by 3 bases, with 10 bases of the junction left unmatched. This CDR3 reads CASSTTSGGYTEAFF. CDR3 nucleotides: TGTGCCAGCAGCACCACATCAGGGGGATACACTGAAGCTTTCTTT.

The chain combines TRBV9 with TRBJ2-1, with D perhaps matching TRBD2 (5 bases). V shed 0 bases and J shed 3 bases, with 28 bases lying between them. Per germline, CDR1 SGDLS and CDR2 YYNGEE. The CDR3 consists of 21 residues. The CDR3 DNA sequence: TGTGCCAGCAGCGTAGTAGTACCAAGGGCCTTCGGAGGCCACGACTACAATGAGCAGTTCTTC. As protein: CASSVVVPRAFGGHDYNEQFF. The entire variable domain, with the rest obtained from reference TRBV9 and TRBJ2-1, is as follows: DSGVTQTPKHLITATGQRVTLRCSPRSGDLSVYWYQQSLDQGLQFLIQYYNGEERAKGNILERFSAQQFPDLHSELNLSSLELGDSALYFCASSVVVPRAFGGHDYNEQFFGPGTRLTVL.

As DNA, the CDR3 is TGTGCCAGCACCGGGCGGGCTACATACGAGCAGTACTTC. It specifies CASTGRATYEQYF. The rearrangement joins TRBV7-8 to TRBJ2-7; perhaps TRBD2 as D (5 bases). The CDR3 is 13 residues long. V gave up 7 bases and J gave up 4 bases, with 14 bases separating them. Germline-derived CDR1 and CDR2 are SGHVS and FQNEAQ.

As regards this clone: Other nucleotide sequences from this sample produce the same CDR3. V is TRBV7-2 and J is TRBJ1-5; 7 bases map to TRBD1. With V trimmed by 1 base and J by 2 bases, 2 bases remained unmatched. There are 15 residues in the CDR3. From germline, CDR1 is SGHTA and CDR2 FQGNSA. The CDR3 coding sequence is TGTGCCAGCAGCTTAGGAGGGGGCGGCAATCAGCCCCAGCATTTT. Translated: CASSLGGGGNQPQHF.

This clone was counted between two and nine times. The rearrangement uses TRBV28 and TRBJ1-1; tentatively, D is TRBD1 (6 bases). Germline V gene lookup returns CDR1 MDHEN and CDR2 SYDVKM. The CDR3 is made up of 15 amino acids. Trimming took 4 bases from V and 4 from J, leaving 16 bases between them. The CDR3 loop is CASSSPSGEGTEAFF. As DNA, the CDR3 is TGTGCCAGCAGTTCCCCCTCAGGGGAGGGCACTGAAGCTTTCTTT. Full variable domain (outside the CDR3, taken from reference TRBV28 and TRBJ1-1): DVKVTQSSRYLVKRTGEKVFLECVQDMDHENMFWYRQDPGLGLRLIYFSYDVKMKEKGDIPEGYSVSREKKERFSLILESASTNQTSMYLCASSSPSGEGTEAFFGQGTRLTVV.

Here the CDR3 reads CAWDVQPADNEQFF. The CDR3 nucleotides are TGTGCCTGGGACGTCCAACCTGCAGACAATGAGCAGTTCTTC. The chain employs TRBV30 and TRBJ2-1; D call uncertain. The CDR3 contains 14 residues. In germline, CDR1 is GTSNPN, CDR2 SVGIG (reference sequence). V lost 5 bases, J lost 5 bases, and 16 bases lay in between. The variable domain in full, completed from reference TRBV30 and TRBJ2-1, reads SQTIHQWPATLVQPVGSPLSLECTVEGTSNPNLYWYRQAAGRGLQLLFYSVGIGQISSEVPQNLSASRPQDRQFILSSKKLLLSDSGFYLCAWDVQPADNEQFFGPGTRLTVL.

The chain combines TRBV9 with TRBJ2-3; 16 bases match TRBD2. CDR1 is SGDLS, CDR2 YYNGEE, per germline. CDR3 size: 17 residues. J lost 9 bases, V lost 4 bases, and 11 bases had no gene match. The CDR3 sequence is CASSSRQGLAGGSTQYF. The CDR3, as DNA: TGTGCCAGCAGCTCAAGACAGGGACTAGCGGGGGGGAGCACGCAGTATTTT.

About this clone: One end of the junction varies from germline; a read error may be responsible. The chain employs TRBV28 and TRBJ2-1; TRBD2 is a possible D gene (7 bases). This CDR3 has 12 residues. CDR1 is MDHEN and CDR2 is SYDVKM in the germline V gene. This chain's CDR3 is CASSPLGGTSLF. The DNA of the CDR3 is TGTGCCAGCAGTCCTCTCGGGGGGACATCTCTCTTC.

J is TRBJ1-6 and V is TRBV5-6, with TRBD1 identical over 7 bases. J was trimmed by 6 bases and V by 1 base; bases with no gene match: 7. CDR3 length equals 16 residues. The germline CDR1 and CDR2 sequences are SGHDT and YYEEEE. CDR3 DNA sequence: TGTGCCAGCAGCTTGAAAGGGGGCAGAGGTAATTCACCCCTCCACTTT. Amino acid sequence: CASSLKGGRGNSPLHF.

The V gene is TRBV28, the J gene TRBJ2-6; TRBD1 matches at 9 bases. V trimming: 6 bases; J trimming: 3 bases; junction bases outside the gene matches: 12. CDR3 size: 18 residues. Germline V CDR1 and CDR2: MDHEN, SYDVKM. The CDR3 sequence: CASRDRQGGPFGANVLTF. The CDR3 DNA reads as TGTGCCAGCAGGGATAGACAGGGGGGCCCTTTTGGGGCCAACGTCCTGACTTTC.

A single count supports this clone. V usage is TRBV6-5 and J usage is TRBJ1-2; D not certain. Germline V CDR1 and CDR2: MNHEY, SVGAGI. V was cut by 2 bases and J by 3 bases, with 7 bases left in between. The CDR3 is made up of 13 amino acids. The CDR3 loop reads CASSYREDYGYTF. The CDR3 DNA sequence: TGTGCCAGCAGTTACAGGGAGGACTATGGCTACACCTTC.

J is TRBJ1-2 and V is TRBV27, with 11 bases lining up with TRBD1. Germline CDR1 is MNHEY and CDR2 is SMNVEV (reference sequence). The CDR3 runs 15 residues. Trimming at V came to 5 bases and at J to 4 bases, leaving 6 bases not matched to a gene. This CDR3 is CASSLTGTGGYGYTF. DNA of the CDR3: TGTGCCAGCAGTCTCACTGGGACAGGGGGCTATGGCTACACCTTC.

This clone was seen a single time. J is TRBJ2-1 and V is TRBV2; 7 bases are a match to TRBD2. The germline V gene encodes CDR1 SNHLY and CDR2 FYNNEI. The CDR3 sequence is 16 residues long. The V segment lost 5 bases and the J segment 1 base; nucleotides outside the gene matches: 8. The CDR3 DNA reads TGTGCCAGCAGTCGTGGCGGGAGTAGATCCTACAATGAGCAGTTCTTC. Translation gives CASSRGGSRSYNEQFF.

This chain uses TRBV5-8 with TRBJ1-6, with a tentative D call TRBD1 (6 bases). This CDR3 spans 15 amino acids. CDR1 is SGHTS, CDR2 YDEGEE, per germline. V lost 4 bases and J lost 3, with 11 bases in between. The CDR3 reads CASSGGQYYNSPLHF. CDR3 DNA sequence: TGTGCCAGCAGCGGCGGACAGTACTATAATTCACCCCTCCACTTT.

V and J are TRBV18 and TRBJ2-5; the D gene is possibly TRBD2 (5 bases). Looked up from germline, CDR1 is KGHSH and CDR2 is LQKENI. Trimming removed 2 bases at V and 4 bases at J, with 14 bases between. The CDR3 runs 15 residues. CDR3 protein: CASSPWRNDGETQYF. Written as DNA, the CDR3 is TGTGCCAGCTCACCATGGAGGAATGATGGAGAGACCCAGTACTTC.

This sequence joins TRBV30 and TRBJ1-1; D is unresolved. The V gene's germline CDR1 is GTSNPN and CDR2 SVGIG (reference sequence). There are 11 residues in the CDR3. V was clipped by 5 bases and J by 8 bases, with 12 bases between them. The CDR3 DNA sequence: TGTGCCTGGGCCCTTAGGGAGGAAGCTTTCTTT. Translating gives CAWALREEAFF.

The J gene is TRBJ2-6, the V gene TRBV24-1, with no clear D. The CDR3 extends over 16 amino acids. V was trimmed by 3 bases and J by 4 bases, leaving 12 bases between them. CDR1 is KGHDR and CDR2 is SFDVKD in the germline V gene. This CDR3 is CATSDPSQAGANVLTF. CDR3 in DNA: TGTGCCACCAGTGATCCATCTCAGGCCGGGGCCAACGTCCTGACTTTC.

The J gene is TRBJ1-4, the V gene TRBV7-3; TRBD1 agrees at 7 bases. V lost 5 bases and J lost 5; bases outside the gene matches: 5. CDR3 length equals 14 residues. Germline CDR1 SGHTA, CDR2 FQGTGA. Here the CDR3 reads CASSQTGPNEKLFF. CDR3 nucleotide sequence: TGTGCCAGCAGCCAGACAGGGCCCAATGAAAAACTGTTTTTT.

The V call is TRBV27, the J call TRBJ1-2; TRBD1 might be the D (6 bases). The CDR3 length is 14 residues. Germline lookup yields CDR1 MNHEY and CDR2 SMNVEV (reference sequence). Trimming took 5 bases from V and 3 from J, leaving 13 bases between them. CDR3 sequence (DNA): TGTGCCAGCAGTGCCTCGGGACATCACTATGGCTACACCTTC. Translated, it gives CASSASGHHYGYTF.

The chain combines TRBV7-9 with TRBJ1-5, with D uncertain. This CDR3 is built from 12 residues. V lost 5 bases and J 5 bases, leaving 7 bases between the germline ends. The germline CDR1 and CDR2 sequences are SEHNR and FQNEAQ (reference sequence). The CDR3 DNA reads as TGTGCCAGCAGCCTGGCCGATCAGCCCCAGCATTTT. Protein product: CASSLADQPQHF.

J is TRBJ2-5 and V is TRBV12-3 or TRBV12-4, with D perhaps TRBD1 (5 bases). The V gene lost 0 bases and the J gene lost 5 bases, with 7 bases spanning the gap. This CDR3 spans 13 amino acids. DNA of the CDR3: TGTGCCAGCAGTTTAGCAGGGGTGGAGACCCAGTACTTC. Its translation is CASSLAGVETQYF.

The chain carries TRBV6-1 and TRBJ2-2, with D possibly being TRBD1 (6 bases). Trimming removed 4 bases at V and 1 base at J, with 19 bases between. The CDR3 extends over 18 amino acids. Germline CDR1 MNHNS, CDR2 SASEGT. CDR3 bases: TGTGCCAGCAGTGCCCACTCAACAGGGATCCAGAACACCGGGGAGCTGTTTTTT. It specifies CASSAHSTGIQNTGELFF.

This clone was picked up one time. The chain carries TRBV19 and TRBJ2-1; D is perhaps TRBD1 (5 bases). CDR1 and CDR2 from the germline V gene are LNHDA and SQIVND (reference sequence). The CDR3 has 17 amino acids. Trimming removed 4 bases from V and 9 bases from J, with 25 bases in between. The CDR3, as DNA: TGTGCCAGTAGTACCCCTCAGGGTCTAAGCATAGTATCTGAGCAGTTCTTC. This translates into CASSTPQGLSIVSEQFF.

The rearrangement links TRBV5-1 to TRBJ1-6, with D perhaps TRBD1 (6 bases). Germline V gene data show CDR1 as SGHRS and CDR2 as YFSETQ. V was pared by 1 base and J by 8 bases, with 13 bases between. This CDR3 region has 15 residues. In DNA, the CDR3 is TGCGCCAGCAGCTTGAGCACAGGGTTATATTCACCCCTCCACTTT. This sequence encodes CASSLSTGLYSPLHF.

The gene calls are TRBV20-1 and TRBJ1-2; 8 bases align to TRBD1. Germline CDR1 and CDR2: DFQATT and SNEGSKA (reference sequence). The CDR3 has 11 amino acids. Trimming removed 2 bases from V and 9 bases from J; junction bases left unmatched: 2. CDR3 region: CSARQGASYTF. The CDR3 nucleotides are TGCAGTGCTAGACAGGGGGCTAGCTACACCTTC.